The next 16 T cell receptor beta chains were all read from a single sample in a study of cytomegalovirus exposure and HLA in healthy donors. PCR was performed using 60 Vbeta and 13 Jbeta primers. Produced via immunoSEQ multiplex PCR; TCRdb's table is partial and in-frame only. The table includes 180,000 or so clones, around 86% detected once. Specimen: PBMCs. Receptor source: a woman aged 50 to 65 in good health and CMV-seropositive.

This clone was picked up a small number of times. The chain has TRBV7-9 and TRBJ2-3, with 9 bases that match TRBD1. CDR3 size: 16 residues. The V and J ends lost 3 bases and 3 bases, in that order; junction bases with no gene match: 7. Per the germline V gene, CDR1 is SEHNR and CDR2 is FQNEAQ (reference sequence). CDR3 DNA sequence: TGTGCCAGCAGCTTGACAGGGGGTCGCGGTACAGATACGCAGTATTTT. This encodes CASSLTGGRGTDTQYF.

The CDR3, as DNA: TGTGCCAGCAGTATCGGGACAGGGGTAGGGGAGACCCAGTACTTC. It yields the protein CASSIGTGVGETQYF. The rearrangement links TRBV6-1 to TRBJ2-5, with 10 bases matching TRBD1. V was clipped by 5 bases and J by 5 bases; unmatched bases: 8. Germline lookup yields CDR1 MNHNS and CDR2 SASEGT. CDR3 length: 15 amino acids.

The chain is built from TRBV28 and TRBJ2-6; D possibly corresponds to TRBD1 (6 bases). The length of the CDR3 is 15 residues. Germline CDR1 reads MDHEN; CDR2 reads SYDVKM. The V end lost 6 bases, the J end lost 2 bases, and 11 bases lay between the germline ends. The CDR3 here is CASRSTGPGANVLTF. CDR3 DNA sequence: TGTGCCAGCAGGTCTACAGGGCCTGGGGCCAACGTCCTGACTTTC. Looking up the rest from reference TRBV28 and TRBJ2-6 gives the full variable domain: DVKVTQSSRYLVKRTGEKVFLECVQDMDHENMFWYRQDPGLGLRLIYFSYDVKMKEKGDIPEGYSVSREKKERFSLILESASTNQTSMYLCASRSTGPGANVLTFGAGSRLTVL.

The rearrangement uses TRBV7-6 and TRBJ2-3, with 11 nucleotides matching TRBD2. V lost 2 bases and J lost 5; bases outside the gene matches: 3. Looked up from germline, CDR1 is SGHVS and CDR2 is FNYEAQ. This CDR3 is built from 15 residues. For the CDR3, the DNA is TGTGCCAGCAGCTTACTAGCGGGGGGTGGAGATACGCAGTATTTT. Protein: CASSLLAGGGDTQYF.

The chain joins TRBV4-1 to TRBJ1-4; D call uncertain. V was clipped by 1 base and J by 4 bases, with 10 bases between them. The CDR3 has 15 amino acids. Germline assignment: CDR1 MGHRA and CDR2 YSYEKL. CDR3 bases: TGCGCCAGCAGCCAAGCTCGGCGGATTAATGAAAAACTGTTTTTT. Protein sequence: CASSQARRINEKLFF.

This sequence joins TRBV27 and TRBJ1-2, with 7 bases matching TRBD1. Germline V gene lookup returns CDR1 MNHEY and CDR2 SMNVEV (reference sequence). The V segment lost 4 bases and the J segment 4 bases; nucleotides outside the gene matches: 6. The CDR3 totals 14 residues. CDR3 nucleotides: TGTGCCAGCAGTTACGACAGGGCCACCTATGGCTACACCTTC. Translating it yields CASSYDRATYGYTF.

The rearrangement joins TRBV5-1 to TRBJ2-2, with D possibly matching TRBD1 (6 bases). The length of the CDR3 is 19 residues. The germline CDR1 and CDR2 sequences are SGHRS and YFSETQ. Trimming removed 4 bases from V and 2 bases from J, with 24 bases in between. The CDR3 sequence: CASSPPLGAGYGNTGELFF. CDR3 nucleotide sequence: TGCGCCAGCAGCCCGCCGTTGGGGGCAGGTTATGGTAACACCGGGGAGCTGTTTTTT.

The chain joins TRBV27 to TRBJ1-2; 7 bases are a match to TRBD1. CDR3 length: 15 amino acids. V was clipped by 3 bases and J by 5 bases; unmatched bases: 9. Germline values: CDR1 MNHEY, CDR2 SMNVEV (reference sequence). The CDR3 nucleotides are TGTGCCAGCAGTTTCCACGACAGGGTTGGTTATGGCTACACCTTC. This sequence encodes CASSFHDRVGYGYTF.

V is TRBV28 and J is TRBJ1-5; TRBD1 matches at 12 bases. After removal of 6 bases from V and 6 bases from J, the junction contained 6 bases not matched to a gene. This CDR3 has 15 residues. In germline, CDR1 is MDHEN, CDR2 SYDVKM. Here the CDR3 reads CASRGQGARSQPQHF. CDR3 bases: TGTGCCAGCAGGGGACAGGGGGCAAGGAGTCAGCCCCAGCATTTT.

The chain employs TRBV28 and TRBJ2-4; unclear D gene. The germline V gene has CDR1 MDHEN and CDR2 SYDVKM. There are 15 residues in the CDR3. V was trimmed by 4 bases and J by 0 bases, leaving 10 bases between them. The CDR3 is CASSSPGLAKNIQYF. The CDR3 DNA is TGTGCCAGCAGTTCCCCTGGCCTAGCCAAAAACATTCAGTACTTC. The full variable domain, with the rest looked up from reference TRBV28 and TRBJ2-4, is DVKVTQSSRYLVKRTGEKVFLECVQDMDHENMFWYRQDPGLGLRLIYFSYDVKMKEKGDIPEGYSVSREKKERFSLILESASTNQTSMYLCASSSPGLAKNIQYFGAGTRLSVL.

CDR3 region: CASSLADPGLAGGRDTQYF. As DNA, the CDR3 is TGTGCCAGCAGCTTGGCAGATCCGGGACTAGCGGGGGGTCGCGATACGCAGTATTTT. This rearrangement joins TRBV5-6 to TRBJ2-3; 15 bases are shared with TRBD2. Trimming removed 0 bases from V and 6 bases from J; junction bases left unmatched: 11. The CDR3 has 19 residues. The germline V gene has CDR1 SGHDT and CDR2 YYEEEE.

This rearrangement joins TRBV14 to TRBJ1-1; 9 bases map to TRBD1. This CDR3 is built from 13 residues. The trim removed 9 bases at V and 4 bases at J, leaving 6 bases unmatched. CDR1 is SGHDN and CDR2 is FVKESK in the germline V gene. The chain's CDR3 is CASRQGESTEAFF. The CDR3 DNA is TGTGCCAGTCGACAGGGGGAGAGCACTGAAGCTTTCTTT.

The chain carries TRBV5-8 and TRBJ2-1, with 8 bases matching TRBD2. Looked up from germline, CDR1 is SGHTS and CDR2 is YDEGEE. V was clipped by 3 bases and J by 7 bases; unmatched bases: 6. The CDR3 sequence is 14 residues long. The CDR3 protein is CASSSAGTRNEQFF. The DNA of the CDR3 is TGTGCCAGCAGCTCGGCCGGGACTAGGAATGAGCAGTTCTTC.

Of note for this clone: Other DNA sequences in this specimen translate into the identical CDR3. The chain carries TRBV7-6 and TRBJ2-3, with 10 nucleotides matching TRBD2. CDR3 length: 16 residues. Unmatched junction bases numbered 9, after V lost 5 bases and J lost 4 bases. Germline loops: CDR1 SGHVS, CDR2 FNYEAQ. CDR3 nucleotides: TGTGCCAGCAGCCTACTTAGCGGGGGGACCCCAGATACGCAGTATTTT. Translation gives CASSLLSGGTPDTQYF.

The chain couples TRBV18 to TRBJ1-5; D remains unclear. The germline V and J ends were trimmed by 5 bases and 7 bases, with 9 bases remaining between them. This CDR3 spans 12 amino acids. The germline V gene encodes CDR1 KGHSH and CDR2 LQKENI. The CDR3 sequence: CASSSSEQPQHF. The CDR3 DNA reads TGTGCCAGCTCAAGTAGCGAACAGCCCCAGCATTTT.

The chain links TRBV28 to TRBJ1-2; TRBD1 aligns across 10 bases. Germline V lookup: CDR1 MDHEN, CDR2 SYDVKM. With V trimmed by 6 bases and J by 8 bases, 6 bases remained unmatched. The CDR3 has 13 amino acids. CDR3 sequence reads: CASSRDRGGGYTF. CDR3 sequence (DNA): TGTGCCAGCAGCCGGGACAGGGGTGGGGGCTACACCTTC.